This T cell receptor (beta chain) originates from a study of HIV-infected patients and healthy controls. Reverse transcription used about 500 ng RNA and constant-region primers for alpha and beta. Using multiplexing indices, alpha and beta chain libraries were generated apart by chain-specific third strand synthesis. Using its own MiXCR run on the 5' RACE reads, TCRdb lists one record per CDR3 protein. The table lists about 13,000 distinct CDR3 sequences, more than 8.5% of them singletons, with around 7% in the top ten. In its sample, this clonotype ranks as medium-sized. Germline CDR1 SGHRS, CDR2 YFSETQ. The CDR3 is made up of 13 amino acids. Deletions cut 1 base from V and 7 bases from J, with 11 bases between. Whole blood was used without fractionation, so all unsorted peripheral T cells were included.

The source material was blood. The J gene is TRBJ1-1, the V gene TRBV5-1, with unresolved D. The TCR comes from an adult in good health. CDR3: CASSLSSTDEAFF. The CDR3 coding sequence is TGCGCCAGCAGCTTGTCCTCTACAGATGAAGCTTTCTTT.